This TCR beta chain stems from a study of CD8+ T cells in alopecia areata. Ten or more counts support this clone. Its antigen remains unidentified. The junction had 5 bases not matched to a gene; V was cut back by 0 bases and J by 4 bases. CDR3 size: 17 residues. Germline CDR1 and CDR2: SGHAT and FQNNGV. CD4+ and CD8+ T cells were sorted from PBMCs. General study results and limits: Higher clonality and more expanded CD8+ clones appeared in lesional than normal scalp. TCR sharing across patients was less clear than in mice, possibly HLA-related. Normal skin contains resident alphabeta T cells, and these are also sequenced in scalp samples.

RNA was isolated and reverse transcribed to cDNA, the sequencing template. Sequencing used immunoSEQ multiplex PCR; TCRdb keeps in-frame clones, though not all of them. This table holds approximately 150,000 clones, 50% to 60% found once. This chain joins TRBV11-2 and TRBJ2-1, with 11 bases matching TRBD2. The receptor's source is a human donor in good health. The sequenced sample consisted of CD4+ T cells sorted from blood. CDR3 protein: CASSLEWSSGRYNEQFF. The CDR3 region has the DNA TGTGCCAGCAGCTTAGAATGGTCTAGCGGGAGGTACAATGAGCAGTTCTTC.